This T cell receptor beta chain was identified during a study of T cells in Graves' hyperthyroidism and ophthalmopathy. This clonotype was counted at least ten times. The source material, RNA transcripts, was used to amplify TCR beta CDR3 regions. The HTBI primer set served for first-round RT-PCR of the TCR CDR3. MiXCR was run by TCRdb on the multiplex PCR reads, yielding one entry per CDR3 protein. The table has approximately 690,000 distinct CDR3 sequences, around 20% seen once. The CDR3 runs to 15 residues. Germline V gene sequence: CDR1 SGHAT, CDR2 FQNNGV. Trimming took off 7 bases at V and 0 bases at J, with 13 bases between the two ends.

The origin of this receptor is a man aged 30-40 years with Graves' ophthalmopathy. The chain joins TRBV11-2 to TRBJ2-1; weak D call: TRBD2 (5 bases). Sequenced material: blood. The CDR3 reads CASTMEETSYNEQFF. CDR3 nucleotides: TGTGCCAGCACCATGGAGGAAACCTCCTACAATGAGCAGTTCTTC. Based on the CDR3 plus reference TRBV11-2 and TRBJ2-1, the full variable domain is EAGVAQSPRYKIIEKRQSVAFWCNPISGHATLYWYQQILGQGPKLLIQFQNNGVVDDSQLPKDRFSAERLKGVDSTLKIQPAKLEDSAVYLCASTMEETSYNEQFFGPGTRLTVL.